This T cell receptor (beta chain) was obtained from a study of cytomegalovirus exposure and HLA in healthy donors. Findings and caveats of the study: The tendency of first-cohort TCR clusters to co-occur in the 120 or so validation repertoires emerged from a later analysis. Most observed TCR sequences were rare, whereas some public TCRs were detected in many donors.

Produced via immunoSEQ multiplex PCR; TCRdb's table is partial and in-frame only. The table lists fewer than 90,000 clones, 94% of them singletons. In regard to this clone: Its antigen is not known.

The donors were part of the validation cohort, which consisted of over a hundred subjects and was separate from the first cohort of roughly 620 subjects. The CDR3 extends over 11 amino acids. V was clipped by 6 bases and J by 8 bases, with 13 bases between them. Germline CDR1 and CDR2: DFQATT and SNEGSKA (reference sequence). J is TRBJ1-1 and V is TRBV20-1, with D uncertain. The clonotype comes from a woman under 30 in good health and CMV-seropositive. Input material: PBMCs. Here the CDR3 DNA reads TGCAGTGCGGCGGTGGTCGGGGAAGCTTTCTTT. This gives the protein CSAAVVGEAFF.